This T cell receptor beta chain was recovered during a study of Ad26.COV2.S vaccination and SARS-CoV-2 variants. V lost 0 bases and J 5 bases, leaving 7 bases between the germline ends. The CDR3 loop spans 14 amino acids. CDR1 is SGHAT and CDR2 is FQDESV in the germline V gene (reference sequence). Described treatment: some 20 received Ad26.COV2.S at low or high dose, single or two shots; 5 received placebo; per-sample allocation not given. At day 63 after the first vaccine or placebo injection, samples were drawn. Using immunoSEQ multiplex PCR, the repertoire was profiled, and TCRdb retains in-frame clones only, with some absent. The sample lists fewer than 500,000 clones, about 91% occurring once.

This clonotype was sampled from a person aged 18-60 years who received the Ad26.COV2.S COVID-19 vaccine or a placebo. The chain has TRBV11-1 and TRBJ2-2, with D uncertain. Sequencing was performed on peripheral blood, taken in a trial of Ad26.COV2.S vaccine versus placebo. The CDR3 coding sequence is TGTGCCAGCAGCTTAGCCAGATGGACCGGGGAGCTGTTTTTT. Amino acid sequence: CASSLARWTGELFF.